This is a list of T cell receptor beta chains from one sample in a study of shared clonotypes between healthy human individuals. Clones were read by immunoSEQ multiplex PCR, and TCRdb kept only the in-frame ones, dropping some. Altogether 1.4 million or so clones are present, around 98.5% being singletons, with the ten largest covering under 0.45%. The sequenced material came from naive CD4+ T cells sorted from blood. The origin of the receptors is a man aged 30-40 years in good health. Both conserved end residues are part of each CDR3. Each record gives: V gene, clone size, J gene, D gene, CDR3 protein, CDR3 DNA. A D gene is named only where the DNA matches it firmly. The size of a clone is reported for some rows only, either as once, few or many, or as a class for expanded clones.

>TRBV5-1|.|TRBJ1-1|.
CASSLGAGVNTEAFF
TGCGCCAGCAGCTTGGGAGCCGGAGTGAACACTGAAGCTTTCTTT
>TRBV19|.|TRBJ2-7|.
CASSIRSGFVSEQYF
TGTGCCAGTAGTATACGGTCAGGGTTCGTAAGCGAGCAGTACTTC
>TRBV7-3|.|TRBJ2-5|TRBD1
CASSRGQGARQETQYF
TGTGCCAGCAGCCGTGGACAGGGGGCGCGACAAGAGACCCAGTACTTC
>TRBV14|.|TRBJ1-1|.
CASSHRGRLTNTEAFF
TGTGCCAGCAGCCACCGCGGACGGCTGACGAACACTGAAGCTTTCTTT
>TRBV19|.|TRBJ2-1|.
CASSVTRHNEQFF
TGTGCCAGTAGTGTCACTAGGCACAATGAGCAGTTCTTC
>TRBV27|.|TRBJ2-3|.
CASSFLSTRADTQYF
TGTGCCAGCAGTTTTTTGTCGACCCGGGCAGATACGCAGTATTTT
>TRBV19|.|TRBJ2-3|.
CASRVITGSDTQYF
TGTGCCAGTAGAGTGATTACAGGGTCAGATACGCAGTATTTT
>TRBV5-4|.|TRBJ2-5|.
CASNSQGTQETQYF
TGTGCCAGCAACTCGCAGGGGACACAAGAGACCCAGTACTTC
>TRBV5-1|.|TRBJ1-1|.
CASSTPTGPNTEAFF
TGCGCCAGCAGCACCCCGACAGGCCCGAACACTGAAGCTTTCTTT
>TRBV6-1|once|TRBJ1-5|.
CASRSTTHSNQPQHF
TGTGCCAGCAGGAGTACGACCCATAGCAATCAGCCCCAGCATTTT
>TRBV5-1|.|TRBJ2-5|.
CASSWQGKETQYF
TGCGCCAGCAGCTGGCAGGGAAAAGAGACCCAGTACTTC
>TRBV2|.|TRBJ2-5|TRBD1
CASSRGMETQYF
TGTGCCAGCAGCAGGGGGATGGAGACCCAGTACTTC
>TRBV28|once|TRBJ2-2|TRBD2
CASSLAGANTGELFF
TGTGCCAGCAGTTTAGCGGGAGCGAACACCGGGGAGCTGTTTTTT
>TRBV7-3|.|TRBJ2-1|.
CASSPFAGNEQFF
TGTGCCAGCAGTCCCTTCGCGGGGAATGAGCAGTTCTTC
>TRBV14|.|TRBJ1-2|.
CASSQGLNYGYTF
TGTGCCAGCAGCCAAGGGTTGAACTATGGCTACACCTTC
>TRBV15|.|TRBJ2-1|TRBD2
CATSRPLAGALRSYNEQFF
TGTGCCACCAGCCGACCCCTAGCGGGAGCTTTAAGGTCCTACAATGAGCAGTTCTTC
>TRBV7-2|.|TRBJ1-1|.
CASSLALRGNTEAFF
TGTGCCAGCAGCTTAGCGCTGCGGGGGAACACTGAAGCTTTCTTT
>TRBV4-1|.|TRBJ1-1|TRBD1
CASSQVRDRSEAFF
TGCGCCAGCAGCCAAGTCAGGGACAGGAGTGAAGCTTTCTTT
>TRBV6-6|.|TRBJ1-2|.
CAKPYGYTF
TGTGCCAAACCCTATGGCTACACCTTC
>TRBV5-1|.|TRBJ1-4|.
CASSLLANEKLFF
TGCGCCAGCAGCTTATTGGCTAATGAAAAACTGTTTTTT
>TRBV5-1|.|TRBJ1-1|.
CASSRGSPGPEAFF
TGCGCCAGCAGCCGCGGGAGCCCCGGGCCTGAAGCTTTCTTT
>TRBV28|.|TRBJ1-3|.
CASRIGQPGNTIYF
TGTGCCAGCAGGATAGGACAGCCCGGAAACACCATATATTTT
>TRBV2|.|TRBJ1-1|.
CASSRGGGNEAFF
TGTGCCAGCAGCCGAGGTGGGGGAAATGAAGCTTTCTTT
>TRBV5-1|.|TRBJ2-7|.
CASSPGLPYEQYF
TGCGCCAGCAGCCCCGGACTACCATACGAGCAGTACTTC
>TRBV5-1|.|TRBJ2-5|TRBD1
CASSLGGQGVETQYF
TGCGCCAGCAGCTTGGGGGGACAGGGCGTGGAGACCCAGTACTTC
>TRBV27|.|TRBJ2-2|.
CASSHTGRTGELFF
TGTGCCAGCAGCCACACAGGGCGCACCGGGGAGCTGTTTTTT
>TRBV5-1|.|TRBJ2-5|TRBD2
CASRLGLAGEETQYF
TGCGCCAGCAGATTAGGACTAGCGGGAGAAGAGACCCAGTACTTC
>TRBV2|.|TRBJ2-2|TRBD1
CASARTGTGELFF
TGTGCCAGCGCGCGGACAGGGACCGGGGAGCTGTTTTTT
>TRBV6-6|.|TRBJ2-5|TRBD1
CASSYRGPGETQYF
TGTGCCAGCAGTTACAGGGGGCCGGGGGAGACCCAGTACTTC
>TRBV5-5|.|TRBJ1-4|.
CASSFKREGSGEKLFF
TGTGCCAGCAGCTTCAAAAGGGAAGGAAGTGGAGAAAAACTGTTTTTT
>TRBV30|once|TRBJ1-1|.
CAWREGRAATAFF
TGTGCCTGGAGAGAGGGCAGGGCCGCTACGGCTTTCTTT
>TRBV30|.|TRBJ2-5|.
CARRPVEEETQYF
TGTGCTCGGAGACCAGTTGAGGAAGAGACCCAGTACTTC
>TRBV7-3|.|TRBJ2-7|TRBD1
CASSLTSGTAYEQYF
TGTGCCAGCAGCTTAACCTCCGGGACAGCCTACGAGCAGTACTTC
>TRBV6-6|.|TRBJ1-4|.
CASRGVGAGNEKLFF
TGTGCCAGCAGAGGGGTAGGGGCTGGGAATGAAAAACTGTTTTTT
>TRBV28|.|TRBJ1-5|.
CASRPSGSSNQPQHF
TGTGCCAGCAGGCCGTCAGGGAGTAGCAATCAGCCCCAGCATTTT
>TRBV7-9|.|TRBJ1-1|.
CASSFVLGTAFF
TGTGCCAGCAGCTTCGTTTTGGGGACAGCTTTCTTT